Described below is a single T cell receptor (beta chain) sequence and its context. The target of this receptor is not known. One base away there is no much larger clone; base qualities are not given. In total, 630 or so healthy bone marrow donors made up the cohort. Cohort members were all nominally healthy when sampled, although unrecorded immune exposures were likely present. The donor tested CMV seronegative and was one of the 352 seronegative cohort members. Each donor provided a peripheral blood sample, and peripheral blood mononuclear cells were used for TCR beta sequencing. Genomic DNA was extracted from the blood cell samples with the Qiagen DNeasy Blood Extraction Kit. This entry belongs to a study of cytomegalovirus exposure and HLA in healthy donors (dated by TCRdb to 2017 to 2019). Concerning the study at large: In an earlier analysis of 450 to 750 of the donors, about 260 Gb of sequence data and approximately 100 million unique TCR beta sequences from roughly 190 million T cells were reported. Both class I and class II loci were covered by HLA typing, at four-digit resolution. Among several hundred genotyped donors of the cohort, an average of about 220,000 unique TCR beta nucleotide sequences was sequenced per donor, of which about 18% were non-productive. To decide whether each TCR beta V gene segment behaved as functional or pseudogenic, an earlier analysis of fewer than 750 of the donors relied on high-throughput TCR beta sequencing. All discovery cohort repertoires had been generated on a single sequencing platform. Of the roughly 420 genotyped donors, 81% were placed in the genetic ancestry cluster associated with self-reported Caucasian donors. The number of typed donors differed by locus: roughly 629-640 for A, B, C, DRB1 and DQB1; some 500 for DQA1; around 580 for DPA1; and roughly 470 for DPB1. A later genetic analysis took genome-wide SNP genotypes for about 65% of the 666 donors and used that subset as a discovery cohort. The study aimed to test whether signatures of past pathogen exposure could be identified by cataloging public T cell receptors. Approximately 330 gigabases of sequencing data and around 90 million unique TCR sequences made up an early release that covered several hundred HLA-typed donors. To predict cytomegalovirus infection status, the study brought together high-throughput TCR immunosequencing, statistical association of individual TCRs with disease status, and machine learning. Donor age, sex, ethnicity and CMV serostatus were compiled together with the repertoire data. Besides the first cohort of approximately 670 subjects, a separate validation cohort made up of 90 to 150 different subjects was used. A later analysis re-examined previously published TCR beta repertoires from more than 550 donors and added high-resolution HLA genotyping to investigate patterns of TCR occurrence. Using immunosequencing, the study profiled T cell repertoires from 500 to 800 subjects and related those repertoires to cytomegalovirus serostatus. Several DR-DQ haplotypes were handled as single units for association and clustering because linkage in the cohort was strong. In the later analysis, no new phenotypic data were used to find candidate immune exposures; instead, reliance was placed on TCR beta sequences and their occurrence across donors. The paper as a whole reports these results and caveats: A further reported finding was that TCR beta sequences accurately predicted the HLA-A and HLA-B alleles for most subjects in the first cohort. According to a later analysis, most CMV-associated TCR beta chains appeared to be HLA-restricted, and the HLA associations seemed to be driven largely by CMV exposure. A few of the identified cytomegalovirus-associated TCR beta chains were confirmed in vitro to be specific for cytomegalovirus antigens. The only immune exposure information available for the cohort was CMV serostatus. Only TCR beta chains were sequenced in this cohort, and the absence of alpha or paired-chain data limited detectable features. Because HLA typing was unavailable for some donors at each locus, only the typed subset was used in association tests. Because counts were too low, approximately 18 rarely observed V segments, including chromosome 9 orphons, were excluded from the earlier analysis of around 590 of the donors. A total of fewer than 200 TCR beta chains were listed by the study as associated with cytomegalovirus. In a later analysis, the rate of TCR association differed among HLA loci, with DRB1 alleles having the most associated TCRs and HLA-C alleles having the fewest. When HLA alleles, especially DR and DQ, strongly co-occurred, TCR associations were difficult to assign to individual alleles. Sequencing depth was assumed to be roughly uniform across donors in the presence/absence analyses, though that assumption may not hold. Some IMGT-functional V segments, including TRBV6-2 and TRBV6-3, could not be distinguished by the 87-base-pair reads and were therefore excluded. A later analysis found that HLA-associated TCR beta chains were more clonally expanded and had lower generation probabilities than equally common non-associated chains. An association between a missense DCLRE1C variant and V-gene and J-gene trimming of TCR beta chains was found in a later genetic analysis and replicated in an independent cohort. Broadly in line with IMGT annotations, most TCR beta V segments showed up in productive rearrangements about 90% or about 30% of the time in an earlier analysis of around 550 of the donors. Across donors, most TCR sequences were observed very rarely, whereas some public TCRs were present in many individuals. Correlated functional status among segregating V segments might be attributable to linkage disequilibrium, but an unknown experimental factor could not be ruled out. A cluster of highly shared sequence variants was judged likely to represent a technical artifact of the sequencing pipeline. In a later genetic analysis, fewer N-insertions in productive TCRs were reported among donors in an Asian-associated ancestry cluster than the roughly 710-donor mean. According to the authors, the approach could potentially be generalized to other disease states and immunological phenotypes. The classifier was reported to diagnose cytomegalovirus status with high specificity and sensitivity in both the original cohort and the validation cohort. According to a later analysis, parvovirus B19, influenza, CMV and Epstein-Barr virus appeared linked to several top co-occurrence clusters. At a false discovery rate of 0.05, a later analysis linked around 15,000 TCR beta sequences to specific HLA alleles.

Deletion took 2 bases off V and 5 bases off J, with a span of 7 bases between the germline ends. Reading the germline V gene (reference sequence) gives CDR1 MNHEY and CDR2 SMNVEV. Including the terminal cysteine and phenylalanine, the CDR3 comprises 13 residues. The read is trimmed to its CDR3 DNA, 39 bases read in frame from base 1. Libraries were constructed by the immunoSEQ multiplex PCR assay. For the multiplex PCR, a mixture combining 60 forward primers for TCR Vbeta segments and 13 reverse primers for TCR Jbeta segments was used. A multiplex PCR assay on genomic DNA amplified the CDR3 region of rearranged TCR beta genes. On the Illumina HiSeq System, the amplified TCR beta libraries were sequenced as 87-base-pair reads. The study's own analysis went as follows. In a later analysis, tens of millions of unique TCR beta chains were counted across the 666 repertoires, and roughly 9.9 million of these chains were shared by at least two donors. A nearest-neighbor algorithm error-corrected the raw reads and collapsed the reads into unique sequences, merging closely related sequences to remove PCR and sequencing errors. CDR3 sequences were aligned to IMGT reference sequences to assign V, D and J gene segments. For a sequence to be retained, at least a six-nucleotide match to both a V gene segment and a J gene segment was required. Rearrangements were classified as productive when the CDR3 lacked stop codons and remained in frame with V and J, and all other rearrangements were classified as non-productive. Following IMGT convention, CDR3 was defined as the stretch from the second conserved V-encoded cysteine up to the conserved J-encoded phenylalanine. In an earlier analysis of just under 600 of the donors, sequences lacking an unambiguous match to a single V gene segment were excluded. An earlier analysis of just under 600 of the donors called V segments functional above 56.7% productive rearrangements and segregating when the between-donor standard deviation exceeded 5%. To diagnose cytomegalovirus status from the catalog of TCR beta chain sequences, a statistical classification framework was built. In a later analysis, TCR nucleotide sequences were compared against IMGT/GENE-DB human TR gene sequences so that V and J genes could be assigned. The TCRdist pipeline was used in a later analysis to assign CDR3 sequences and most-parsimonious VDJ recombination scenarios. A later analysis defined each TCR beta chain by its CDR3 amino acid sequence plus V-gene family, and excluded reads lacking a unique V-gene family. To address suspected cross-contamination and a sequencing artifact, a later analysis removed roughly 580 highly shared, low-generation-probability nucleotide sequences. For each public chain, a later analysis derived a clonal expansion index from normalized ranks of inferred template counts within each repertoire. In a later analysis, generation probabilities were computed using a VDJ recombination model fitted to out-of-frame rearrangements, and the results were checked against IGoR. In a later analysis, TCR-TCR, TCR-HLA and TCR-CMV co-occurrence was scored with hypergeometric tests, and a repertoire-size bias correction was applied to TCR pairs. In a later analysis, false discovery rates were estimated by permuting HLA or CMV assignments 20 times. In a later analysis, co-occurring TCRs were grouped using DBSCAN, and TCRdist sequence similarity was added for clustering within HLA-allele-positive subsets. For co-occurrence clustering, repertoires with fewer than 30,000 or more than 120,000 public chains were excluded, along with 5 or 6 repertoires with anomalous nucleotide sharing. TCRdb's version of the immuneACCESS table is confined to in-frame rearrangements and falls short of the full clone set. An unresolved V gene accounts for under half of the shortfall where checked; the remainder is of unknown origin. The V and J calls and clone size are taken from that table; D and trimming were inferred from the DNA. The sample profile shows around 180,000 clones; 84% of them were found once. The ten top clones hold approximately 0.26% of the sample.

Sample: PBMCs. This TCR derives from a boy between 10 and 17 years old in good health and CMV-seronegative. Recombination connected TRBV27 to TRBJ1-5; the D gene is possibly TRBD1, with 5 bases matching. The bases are TGTGCCAGCAGTTTAGGGGGGGATCAGCCCCAGCATTTT. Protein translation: CASSLGGDQPQHF.